Listed below are T cell receptor beta chains from one sample, sequenced in a study of Graves' ophthalmopathy and Graves' hyperthyroidism. MiXCR, applied by TCRdb to the multiplex PCR reads, yields one record per CDR3 protein. The sample carries hundreds of thousands of distinct CDR3 sequences, roughly an eighth recorded once. Material for sequencing was blood. The receptors derive from a woman younger than 45 with Graves' ophthalmopathy. CDR3s include the opening cysteine and the closing phenylalanine or tryptophan. D genes are given only for firm matches. Rows give clone size only sometimes, using once, few, many, or a class for an expanded clone.

>TRBJ2-2|.|few|TRBV10-1
TGCGCCAGCGGCAGGGAGAACACCGGGGAGCTGTTTTTT
CASGRENTGELFF
>TRBJ1-1|TRBD1|many|TRBV5-1
TGCGCCAGCAGCCCTAGACAGGGGGCGATGAACACTGAAGCTTTCTTT
CASSPRQGAMNTEAFF
>TRBJ1-1|TRBD1|.|TRBV6-2/TRBV6-3
TGTGCCAGCAGCCCCCAACAGGGGGCCCCGAACACTGAAGCTTTCTTT
CASSPQQGAPNTEAFF
>TRBJ1-1|TRBD1|many|TRBV19
TGTGCCAGTATCCCGACAGGGGGTCACACTGAAGCTTTCTTT
CASIPTGGHTEAFF
>TRBJ1-2|.|many|TRBV12-3/TRBV12-4
TGTGCCAGCAGTGCGACAGGAGATCCCTATGGCTACACCTTC
CASSATGDPYGYTF
>TRBJ2-2|.|.|TRBV24-1
TGTGCCACCAGTGACCTACACCGCGGGGAGCTGTTTTTT
CATSDLHRGELFF
>TRBJ1-1|TRBD1|many|TRBV6-1
TGTGCCAGCAGTATCTTCACAGGGGACACTGAAGCTTTCTTT
CASSIFTGDTEAFF
>TRBJ1-1|TRBD1|many|TRBV6-4
TGTGCCAGCAGGGACAGGGGCACTGAAGCTTTCTTT
CASRDRGTEAFF
>TRBJ2-5|TRBD2|many|TRBV27
TGTGCCAGCAGACCCGGGACTAGCGGGAGAGGGGAGACCCAGTACTTC
CASRPGTSGRGETQYF
>TRBJ1-1|.|many|TRBV14
TGTGCCAGCAGCCATCCGGGACGGAGCCAAGCTTTCTTT
CASSHPGRSQAFF
>TRBJ1-5|.|.|TRBV7-3
TGTGCCAGCAGCTTAAAAGTGGCAGTCCATAGCAATCAGCCCCAGCATTTT
CASSLKVAVHSNQPQHF
>TRBJ2-7|TRBD2|many|TRBV12-3/TRBV12-4
TGTGCCAGCAGCCTTGGACTAGCGAATATCTACGAGCAGTACTTC
CASSLGLANIYEQYF
>TRBJ2-7|.|.|TRBV7-2
TGTGCCAGCAGCCTAGAGGGGCCCAACTACGAGCAGTACTTC
CASSLEGPNYEQYF
>TRBJ1-5|TRBD1|many|TRBV6-5
TGTGCCAGCAGTTACGACAGGGAAAGCAATCAGCCCCAGCATTTT
CASSYDRESNQPQHF
>TRBJ2-2|TRBD2|many|TRBV9
TGTGCCAGCAGCGTCCCGACTAGCGGGGGGATCGCGAACACCGGGGAGCTGTTTTTT
CASSVPTSGGIANTGELFF
>TRBJ2-7|TRBD1|many|TRBV5-1
TGCGCCAGCAGCCCGCAGGGGGCAGAATACGAGCAGTACTTC
CASSPQGAEYEQYF
>TRBJ2-7|TRBD1|many|TRBV11-1
TGTGCCAGCAGCTTAGGGGGCGGGACAGGCGTTGTCTACGAGCAGTACTTC
CASSLGGGTGVVYEQYF
>TRBJ2-5|TRBD2|many|TRBV29-1
TGCAGCGTTGAAGACGGGGGGGAGACCCAGTACTTC
CSVEDGGETQYF
>TRBJ1-5|.|.|TRBV19
TGTGCCAGTACTTGGGAGGGGTTCGATCAGCCCCAGCATTTT
CASTWEGFDQPQHF
>TRBJ1-2|.|many|TRBV6-1
TGTGCCAGCAGTGAATGGCTCGGTGCGGGGGCTAACTATGGCTACACCTTC
CASSEWLGAGANYGYTF
>TRBJ2-5|TRBD2|many|TRBV20-1
TGCAGTGCTGGACCCCTAGCGGGGGACCAAGAGACCCAGTACTTC
CSAGPLAGDQETQYF
>TRBJ2-7|.|many|TRBV7-8
TGTGCCAGCAGATTAGATTCCCCAGCCCTGGGGGAGCAGTACTTC
CASRLDSPALGEQYF
>TRBJ2-2|TRBD2|.|TRBV29-1
TGCAGCGCTAAGCGGGAGAGCGGCACCGGGGAGCTGTTTTTT
CSAKRESGTGELFF
>TRBJ1-2|TRBD1|.|TRBV19
TGTGCCAGTAGTATTAACTCCGGACAGGTGAACCCTGGCTACACCTTC
CASSINSGQVNPGYTF
>TRBJ1-2|TRBD1|many|TRBV6-7
TGTGCCACTCAAATACGGGACAGGGATGGCTACACCTTC
CATQIRDRDGYTF
>TRBJ1-6|TRBD1|.|TRBV6-5
TGTGCCAGCAGTAACTCGGACAGGGCCTATAATTCACCCCTCCACTTT
CASSNSDRAYNSPLHF
>TRBJ1-1|.|many|TRBV29-1
TGCAGCGTTGAAGGCCGGATGAACACTGAAGCTTTCTTT
CSVEGRMNTEAFF
>TRBJ1-2|.|many|TRBV12-3/TRBV12-4
TGTGCCAGCAGTTTAATCTGGGGCAGGTCGGATGGCTACACCTTC
CASSLIWGRSDGYTF
>TRBJ1-5|.|few|TRBV7-8
TGTGCCAGCAGCTTAGACAGGGTGAAAGGCAATCAGCCCCAGCATTTT
CASSLDRVKGNQPQHF
>TRBJ2-3|.|few|TRBV10-2
TGCGCCAGCACCTTGGGAAATCAGGGTCCGCAGTATTTT
CASTLGNQGPQYF
>TRBJ2-7|TRBD1|.|TRBV6-2/TRBV6-3
TGTGCCAGCAGTGACCCGGGACAGGGCTACGAGCACTACTTC
CASSDPGQGYEHYF